This passage covers 8 T cell receptor beta chains from one sample sequenced in a study of cytomegalovirus exposure and HLA in healthy donors. 13 Jbeta primers and 60 Vbeta primers were used for the PCR. The method was immunoSEQ multiplex PCR; TCRdb's version includes in-frame clones alone and lacks a portion of them. The table records 100,000 or so clones, around 62% of them present only once. The sample taken for sequencing was PBMCs. These receptors were collected from a man aged 25 to 45 in good health and CMV-seropositive.

The genes are TRBV6-1 and TRBJ1-1; D ambiguous. Germline CDR1 is MNHNS and CDR2 is SASEGT. The germline V and J ends were trimmed by 5 bases and 11 bases, with 12 bases remaining between them. The length of the CDR3 is 11 residues. CDR3 DNA sequence: TGTGCCAGCAGTAACTCTCCCGAGGCTTTCTTT. Protein product: CASSNSPEAFF.

This clone was seen a handful of times. This sequence joins TRBV11-1 and TRBJ2-3; no clear D. The germline CDR1 and CDR2 sequences are SGHAT and FQDESV (reference sequence). The CDR3 covers 15 residues. Trimming shortened V by 4 bases and J by 4 bases, and 15 bases separated the two germline ends. The CDR3 region is CASSSELKAPDTQYF. CDR3 DNA: TGTGCCAGCAGCTCTGAGCTGAAAGCCCCAGATACGCAGTATTTT. Complete variable domain (other parts from reference TRBV11-1 and TRBJ2-3): EAEVAQSPRYKITEKSQAVAFWCDPISGHATLYWYRQILGQGPELLVQFQDESVVDDSQLPKDRFSAERLKGVDSTLKIQPAELGDSAMYLCASSSELKAPDTQYFGPGTRLTVL.

This clone was found once. The chain carries TRBV5-1 and TRBJ2-2; no firm D call. The germline V gene has CDR1 SGHRS and CDR2 YFSETQ. Trimming pared 5 bases from V and 6 bases from J, leaving 8 bases between. CDR3 size: 12 residues. CDR3 sequence reads: CASRSWPGELFF. In DNA form, the CDR3 reads TGCGCCAGCAGATCGTGGCCCGGGGAGCTGTTTTTT.

In its sample, this clone was seen a few times. V usage is TRBV18 and J usage is TRBJ1-1; D is unclear. This CDR3 has 14 amino acids. V was trimmed by 1 base and J by 4 bases, leaving 10 bases between them. Germline CDR1 is KGHSH and CDR2 is LQKENI. The CDR3: CASSPQQTATEAFF. The DNA for the CDR3 is TGTGCCAGCTCACCACAACAGACGGCCACTGAAGCTTTCTTT.

This clone was detected only a few times. The rearrangement links TRBV9 to TRBJ2-1; 10 bases agree with TRBD2. The CDR3 totals 16 residues. Germline trimming cut 2 bases from V and 2 bases from J; bases unmatched to any gene: 4. The germline V gene encodes CDR1 SGDLS and CDR2 YYNGEE. Here the CDR3 reads CASSVLAGATYNEQFF. CDR3 nucleotides: TGTGCCAGCAGCGTGCTAGCGGGGGCCACCTACAATGAGCAGTTCTTC.

Concerning this clone: Other DNA sequences from this sample encode an identical CDR3 as well. The V and J genes are TRBV9 and TRBJ2-5; D possibly corresponds to TRBD1 (5 bases). The CDR3 contains 14 residues. The V end lost 2 bases, the J end lost 2 bases, and 10 bases lay between the germline ends. Germline V gives CDR1 SGDLS, CDR2 YYNGEE. The CDR3 DNA is TGTGCCAGCAGCGTCGGCACAGGACAAGAGACCCAGTACTTC. This gives the protein CASSVGTGQETQYF. Drawing the rest from reference TRBV9 and TRBJ2-5, the complete variable domain is DSGVTQTPKHLITATGQRVTLRCSPRSGDLSVYWYQQSLDQGLQFLIQYYNGEERAKGNILERFSAQQFPDLHSELNLSSLELGDSALYFCASSVGTGQETQYFGPGTRLLVL.

V and J are TRBV6-1 and TRBJ1-2; no reliable D call. With 6 bases removed from V and 4 bases from J, the gap between germline ends came to 18 bases. The CDR3 loop spans 15 amino acids. Germline lookup yields CDR1 MNHNS and CDR2 SASEGT. The CDR3 DNA reads TGTGCCAGCAGCCGGGTTGGCGGGCAGATCTATGGCTACACCTTC. Its translation is CASSRVGGQIYGYTF.

This clone was counted a few times. The chain carries TRBV7-2 and TRBJ1-3; 7 nucleotides match TRBD1. J was trimmed by 0 bases and V by 5 bases; bases with no gene match: 7. This CDR3 is 16 amino acids long. CDR1 is SGHTA and CDR2 is FQGNSA in the germline V gene. This chain's CDR3 is CASSPGQFFSGNTIYF. CDR3 in DNA: TGTGCCAGCAGCCCGGGACAGTTCTTCTCTGGAAACACCATATATTTT. The full variable domain, completed using reference TRBV7-2 and TRBJ1-3, is GAGVSQSPSNKVTEKGKDVELRCDPISGHTALYWYRQSLGQGLEFLIYFQGNSAPDKSGLPSDRFSAERTGGSVSTLTIQRTQQEDSAVYLCASSPGQFFSGNTIYFGEGSWLTVV.